A selection of T cell receptor beta chains follows, all from one sample in a study of blood T cell repertoires in COVID-19. Here immunoSEQ multiplex PCR was the method, and the copy in TCRdb shows in-frame clones only, minus some. The sample has about 140,000 clones, over 60% seen once. The specimen was peripheral blood. The receptors derive from a woman in her fifties or sixties with active or convalescent COVID-19. Each CDR3 is given without its conserved first and last residue.

v_gene: TRBV29-1; j_gene: TRBJ2-3; CDR3aa: SVGGPAGGKDTQY
v_gene: TRBV6-5; j_gene: TRBJ2-5; CDR3aa: ASRVGGSQETQY
v_gene: TRBV5-5; j_gene: TRBJ1-6; CDR3aa: ASSLSRTGYSYNSPLH
v_gene: TRBV6-5; j_gene: TRBJ1-2; CDR3aa: ASSPTGVDGYT
v_gene: TRBV3-1/TRBV3-2; j_gene: TRBJ2-5; CDR3aa: ASSQDLPLAGAQETQY
v_gene: TRBV5-1; j_gene: TRBJ2-2; CDR3aa: ASSLETTGELF
v_gene: TRBV6-6; j_gene: TRBJ2-5; CDR3aa: ASSVQGAETQY
v_gene: TRBV30; j_gene: TRBJ2-4; CDR3aa: AWSTSASGPKNIQY
v_gene: TRBV10-3; j_gene: TRBJ2-1; CDR3aa: AISGTTNEQF
v_gene: TRBV30; j_gene: TRBJ1-2; CDR3aa: AWSVTANYGYT
v_gene: TRBV19; j_gene: TRBJ2-5; CDR3aa: ASRDGTGGEETQY
v_gene: TRBV3-1/TRBV3-2; j_gene: TRBJ1-2; CDR3aa: ASSQDSGGLRGGYT
v_gene: TRBV27; j_gene: TRBJ2-7; CDR3aa: ASSLLASGSLDEQY
v_gene: TRBV19; j_gene: TRBJ2-4; CDR3aa: ASSIRDRADIQY
v_gene: TRBV4-3; j_gene: TRBJ1-2; CDR3aa: ASSSQQGVSYGYT